This T cell receptor (beta chain) was sequenced during a study of T cell responses to AZD1222 COVID-19 vaccine. Sequenced by immunoSEQ multiplex PCR; TCRdb stores in-frame clones only, minus some. The table lists 96,000 or so clones, roughly 88% of them singletons, with about 26% in the top ten. This receptor was obtained from an adult in good health. Sequenced material: peripheral blood, taken on day 0 of AZD1222 vaccination.

DNA for the CDR3: TGTGCCAGCAGTTCCTACCTCGACCACCAAGAGACCCAGTACTTC. As protein: CASSSYLDHQETQYF. The J gene is TRBJ2-5, the V gene TRBV28; D is unresolved. V lost 4 bases to trimming and J lost 0 bases, with 12 bases between them. The CDR3 consists of 15 residues. CDR1 MDHEN and CDR2 SYDVKM come from the germline V gene.